Sequencing of this TCR beta chain was carried out in a study of blood T cell repertoires in COVID-19. Trimming took 4 bases from V and 1 from J, leaving 13 bases between them. The germline gives CDR1 SGHTA, CDR2 FQGNSA. The CDR3 loop spans 15 amino acids. Original processing notes: Estimation of nucleated cell counts relied on the amplification of reference gene primers. Sequencing used immunoSEQ multiplex PCR; TCRdb keeps in-frame clones, though not all of them. D and trimming were read from the DNA, whereas the V and J calls and clone size are those reported in that table. Of 130,000 or so clones listed, around 81% were seen once; the top ten hold 1.5% to 2%. This clone has just a few counts.

What was sequenced was peripheral blood. This TCR came from a human donor in a cohort sampled during active COVID-19. The chain employs TRBV7-2 and TRBJ1-2; D is perhaps TRBD1 (5 bases). As DNA, the CDR3 is TGTGCCAGCAGCTCCCAGCCAGGGTATAACTATGGCTACACCTTC. Translating it yields CASSSQPGYNYGYTF.